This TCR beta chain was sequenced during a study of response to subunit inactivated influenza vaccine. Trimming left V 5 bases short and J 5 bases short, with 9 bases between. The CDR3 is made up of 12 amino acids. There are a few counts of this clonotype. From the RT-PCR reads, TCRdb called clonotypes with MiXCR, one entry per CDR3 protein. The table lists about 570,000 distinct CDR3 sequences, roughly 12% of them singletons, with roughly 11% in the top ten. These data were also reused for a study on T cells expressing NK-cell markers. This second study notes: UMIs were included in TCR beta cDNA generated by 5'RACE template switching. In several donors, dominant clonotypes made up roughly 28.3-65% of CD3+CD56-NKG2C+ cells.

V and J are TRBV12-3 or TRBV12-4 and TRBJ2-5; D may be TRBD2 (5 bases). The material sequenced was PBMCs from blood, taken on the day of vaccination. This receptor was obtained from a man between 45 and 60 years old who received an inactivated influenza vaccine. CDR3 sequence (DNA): TGTGCCAGCAGTGTGCGGGTTGAGACCCAGTACTTC. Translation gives CASSVRVETQYF.